This is a list of T cell receptor beta chains from one sample in a study of CD8+ T cells in alopecia areata. Sequencing was performed with immunoSEQ multiplex PCR; in TCRdb, only in-frame clones are kept and a portion is missing. The sample includes 220,000 or so clones, more than 45% of them seen just once. The sequenced sample was CD4+ T cells sorted from blood, obtained at week 0. These receptors were collected from a human donor with alopecia areata. Both conserved end residues are part of each CDR3. D genes are given only for firm matches. The size entry is marked missing in some rows and otherwise reads once, few, many or a size class.

v_gene: TRBV5-6; abundance: -; j_gene: TRBJ2-3; d_gene: -; CDR3aa: CASSSRWGSTQYF; CDR3nt: TGTGCCAGCAGCTCAAGATGGGGGAGTACGCAGTATTTT
v_gene: TRBV2; abundance: few; j_gene: TRBJ1-5; d_gene: TRBD1; CDR3aa: CATTRDRGLNQPQHF; CDR3nt: TGTGCCACCACCCGGGACAGGGGCCTAAATCAGCCCCAGCATTTT
v_gene: TRBV18; abundance: -; j_gene: TRBJ2-7; d_gene: TRBD1; CDR3aa: CASSPGQGTYEQYF; CDR3nt: TGTGCCAGCTCACCCGGACAGGGAACCTACGAGCAGTACTTC
v_gene: TRBV29-1; abundance: -; j_gene: TRBJ1-2; d_gene: -; CDR3aa: CSVSRGKGYGYTF; CDR3nt: TGCAGCGTTTCCAGGGGAAAGGGCTATGGCTACACCTTC
v_gene: TRBV6-5; abundance: -; j_gene: TRBJ2-7; d_gene: -; CDR3aa: CASRIGTNYEQYF; CDR3nt: TGTGCCAGCCGAATCGGCACGAACTACGAGCAGTACTTC
v_gene: TRBV30; abundance: -; j_gene: TRBJ1-1; d_gene: -; CDR3aa: CAWSYLRTKNTEAFF; CDR3nt: TGTGCCTGGAGTTATTTGCGGACTAAGAACACTGAAGCTTTCTTT
v_gene: TRBV11-2; abundance: few; j_gene: TRBJ1-2; d_gene: -; CDR3aa: CASSLGQPEHGYTF; CDR3nt: TGTGCCAGCAGCTTAGGCCAGCCCGAACATGGCTACACCTTC
v_gene: TRBV30; abundance: -; j_gene: TRBJ2-2; d_gene: TRBD1; CDR3aa: CAWSATGLKGGELFF; CDR3nt: TGTGCCTGGAGTGCGACAGGGCTCAAGGGCGGGGAGCTGTTTTTT
v_gene: TRBV19; abundance: many; j_gene: TRBJ1-2; d_gene: -; CDR3aa: CASRDRNYGYTF; CDR3nt: TGTGCCAGCCGTGATAGAAACTATGGCTACACCTTC
v_gene: TRBV4-1; abundance: -; j_gene: TRBJ2-1; d_gene: -; CDR3aa: CASSLVHQFNNEQFF; CDR3nt: TGCGCCAGCAGTTTAGTCCACCAGTTCAACAATGAGCAGTTCTTC
v_gene: TRBV29-1; abundance: -; j_gene: TRBJ2-3; d_gene: -; CDR3aa: CSVGRMVSEDTQYF; CDR3nt: TGCAGCGTTGGGAGGATGGTGTCCGAAGATACGCAGTATTTT